The present TCR beta chain was sequenced within a study of cytomegalovirus exposure and HLA in healthy donors. As for the study in general: Among about 179 million T cells, an earlier analysis found 117 million unique TCR beta sequences. Regarding the study as a whole: Immune exposure information available was restricted to CMV serostatus.

Regarding this clone: The target antigen is unknown.

PCR was performed using 60 Vbeta and 13 Jbeta primers. Produced via immunoSEQ multiplex PCR; TCRdb's table is partial and in-frame only. The data show over 60,000 clones, roughly 76% seen once. The CDR3 is 16 amino acids. CDR1 is KGHSH, CDR2 LQKENI, per germline. The ends lost 4 bases at V and 6 bases at J; junction bases unmatched: 12. The sample taken for sequencing was PBMCs. This clonotype originated in a man younger than 30 in good health and CMV-seronegative. The chain uses TRBV18 and TRBJ1-5, with 7 bases that match TRBD1. This chain's CDR3 is CASSRYDREGSQPQHF. The DNA for the CDR3 is TGTGCCAGCTCACGATACGACAGGGAAGGAAGTCAGCCCCAGCATTTT.